This paragraph covers one T cell receptor (beta chain) sequence. Its antigen is as yet unknown. Read sequence stops 3 residues before the CDR3 end, and the germline J gene provides the missing end. V dropped 1 base and J dropped 4; count of bases not matched to a gene: 3. The CDR3 length is 14 residues. Germline V lookup: CDR1 SGHAT, CDR2 FQNNGV. The assay was immunoSEQ multiplex PCR, and TCRdb's table has in-frame clones only and misses some. Seen in this sample are around 3,000 clones; the ten most common clones hold roughly 7.3%. These data originate in a study of Tregs in tolerant kidney transplant recipients. Recipient PBMCs carried a CFSE label and met irradiated graft donor PBMCs for approximately six days before FACS sorting. Overall study results and limits: Biological reproducibility was not directly addressed, but technical replication error appeared minimal.

V and J are TRBV11-2 and TRBJ1-2, with TRBD1 matching 7 bases. This material consisted of CD8+ T cells from blood cultured with allogeneic cells, taken before the transplant. This TCR was recovered from a human patient who received a combined kidney and bone marrow transplant. The CDR3 here is CASSLGGTAYGYTF. The CDR3 DNA, read in part, is TGTGCCAGCAGCTTAGGAGGGACAGCCTATGGC. The whole variable domain, remainder taken from reference TRBV11-2 and TRBJ1-2, is EAGVAQSPRYKIIEKRQSVAFWCNPISGHATLYWYQQILGQGPKLLIQFQNNGVVDDSQLPKDRFSAERLKGVDSTLKIQPAKLEDSAVYLCASSLGGTAYGYTFGSGTRLTVV.